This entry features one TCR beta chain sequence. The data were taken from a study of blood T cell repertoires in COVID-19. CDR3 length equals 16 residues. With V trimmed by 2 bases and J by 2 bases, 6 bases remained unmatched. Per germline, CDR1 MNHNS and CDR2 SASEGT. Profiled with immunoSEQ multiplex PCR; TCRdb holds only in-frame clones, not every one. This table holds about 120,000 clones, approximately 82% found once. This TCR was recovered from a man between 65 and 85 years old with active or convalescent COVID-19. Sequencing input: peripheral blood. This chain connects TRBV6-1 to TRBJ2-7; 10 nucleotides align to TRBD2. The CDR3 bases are TGTGCCAGCAGTGAAATTCTACTAGCGGGGACCTACGAGCAGTACTTC. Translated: CASSEILLAGTYEQYF.